Following are 18 T cell receptor beta chains from one sample sequenced in a study of post-analysis software for immune sequencing data. Findings and caveats of the study: Five or six TRBV segments were significantly more frequent in patients than in controls. TRBV5-6, TRBV5-1 and TRBV20-1 were among these segments.

cDNA libraries of TCR beta carried unique molecular identifiers. TCRdb called the PCR reads again in MiXCR, with one record for every CDR3 protein. This sample has some 690,000 distinct CDR3 sequences, with about 60% found just once. For these receptors, no antigen is known. What was sequenced was blood. All receptors come from a girl aged 2-9 years with multiple sclerosis.

V gene TRBV12-3 or TRBV12-4 combines with J gene TRBJ1-2; D call uncertain. CDR3 length: 12 residues. Trimming left V 3 bases short and J 7 bases short, with 9 bases between. The chain's CDR3 is CASSLSLGGYTF. CDR3 DNA: TGTGCCAGCAGTTTGTCGCTAGGTGGCTACACCTTC.

This clonotype is a singleton in its sample. This chain connects TRBV20-1 to TRBJ2-3; 8 bases agree with TRBD2. The CDR3 has 15 amino acids. Germline CDR1 is DFQATT and CDR2 is SNEGSKA (reference sequence). Unmatched junction bases numbered 10, after V lost 5 bases and J lost 3 bases. CDR3 nucleotides: TGCAGTGCTGCTTTCACTAGCGGCTTAACAGATACGCAGTATTTT. This translates into CSAAFTSGLTDTQYF.

The chain recombines TRBV3-1 with TRBJ2-1; 8 bases are a match to TRBD1. Per germline, CDR1 LGHDT and CDR2 YNNKEL (reference sequence). Trimming removed 7 bases from V and 3 bases from J; junction bases left unmatched: 8. This CDR3 is 15 amino acids long. The CDR3, as DNA: TGTGCCAGCACCGAGACAGGGGCGGGCTACAATGAGCAGTTCTTC. This codes for CASTETGAGYNEQFF.

The rearrangement joins TRBV29-1 to TRBJ2-1, with TRBD2 matching over 8 bases. J gave up 5 bases and V 7 bases, and 10 bases lay outside the gene matches. The CDR3 consists of 14 residues. CDR1 and CDR2 from the germline V gene are SQVTM and ANQGSEA. Here the CDR3 DNA reads TGCAGCGGTCGCGGGGGACTAGGCGACAATGAGCAGTTCTTC. Its protein is CSGRGGLGDNEQFF.

The J gene is TRBJ2-1, the V gene TRBV6-6; D could derive from TRBD1 or TRBD2 (5 bases each). The CDR3 runs to 13 residues. With 4 bases removed from V and 7 bases from J, the gap between germline ends came to 11 bases. From germline, CDR1 is MNHNY and CDR2 SVGAGI (reference sequence). This CDR3 is CASSWGRANEQFF. The DNA of the CDR3 is TGTGCCAGCAGTTGGGGGAGAGCTAATGAGCAGTTCTTC.

The chain couples TRBV7-3 to TRBJ2-1; D perhaps matches TRBD2 (5 bases). V lost 5 bases, J lost 5 bases, and 10 bases lay in between. The CDR3 is 13 residues long. Germline V gives CDR1 SGHTA, CDR2 FQGTGA. The CDR3 DNA sequence: TGTGCCAGCAGCCCCACGAGGGACAATGAGCAGTTCTTC. The encoded protein is CASSPTRDNEQFF.

This sequence joins TRBV4-1 and TRBJ2-1; no reliable D call. Trimming shortened V by 1 base and J by 4 bases, and 8 bases separated the two germline ends. The CDR3 totals 14 residues. Germline CDR1 is MGHRA and CDR2 is YSYEKL. Here the CDR3 reads CASSQVLGYNEQFF. The DNA of the CDR3 is TGCGCCAGCAGCCAAGTCTTGGGGTACAATGAGCAGTTCTTC.

This chain connects TRBV5-1 to TRBJ2-3; 7 bases align to TRBD1. CDR1 SGHRS and CDR2 YFSETQ come from the germline V gene. V shed 0 bases and J 6 bases; nucleotides not matched to a gene: 10. This CDR3 comprises 16 residues. This CDR3 reads CASSLAPTGTMDTQYF. CDR3 nucleotides: TGCGCCAGCAGCTTGGCCCCGACAGGGACCATGGATACGCAGTATTTT.

V gene TRBV11-2 combines with J gene TRBJ2-3; D uncertain. The V gene lost 5 bases and the J gene lost 2 bases, with 20 bases spanning the gap. The CDR3 has 17 residues. The germline CDR1 and CDR2 sequences are SGHAT and FQNNGV. The CDR3 reads CASSKRPLQTPTDTQYF. The DNA of the CDR3 is TGTGCCAGCAGCAAAAGACCGCTTCAAACTCCCACAGATACGCAGTATTTT.

The V and J genes are TRBV6-5 and TRBJ2-1; D not certain. CDR1 and CDR2 from the germline V gene are MNHEY and SVGAGI. Trimming left V 6 bases short and J 10 bases short, with 10 bases between. The length of the CDR3 is 11 residues. The CDR3 spells CASRRFGEQFF. Here the CDR3 DNA reads TGTGCCAGCAGGCGCTTCGGGGAGCAGTTCTTC.

The CDR3 nucleotides read TGTGCCAGCGGGGGACCCCTCACAGGTGGAGATACGCAGTATTTT. This translates into CASGGPLTGGDTQYF. This sequence joins TRBV7-9 and TRBJ2-3; either TRBD1 or TRBD2 may fit D (5 bases each). Looked up from germline, CDR1 is SEHNR and CDR2 is FQNEAQ (reference sequence). The CDR3 is 15 amino acids. The ends were cut back, 8 bases at V and 5 bases at J, with 20 bases in the middle.

This rearrangement joins TRBV6-5 to TRBJ1-2; 9 bases fit TRBD1. With V trimmed by 7 bases and J by 7 bases, 7 bases remained unmatched. Per the germline V gene, CDR1 is MNHEY and CDR2 is SVGAGI. The length of the CDR3 is 13 residues. In DNA, the CDR3 is TGTGCCAGCACTCCACAGGGGGCGAGTGGCTACACCTTC. This encodes CASTPQGASGYTF.

This clonotype was recorded a few times. V and J are TRBV11-2 and TRBJ2-3, with 7 nucleotides matching TRBD2. Germline V gives CDR1 SGHAT, CDR2 FQNNGV. J lost 3 bases, V lost 9 bases, and 18 bases had no gene match. This CDR3 has 17 amino acids. CDR3 loop: CASQLRGVGGRTDTQYF. CDR3 nucleotides: TGTGCCAGTCAGCTTAGAGGCGTTGGCGGGAGAACAGATACGCAGTATTTT.

The chain has TRBV10-3 and TRBJ2-7; 8 bases fit TRBD1. V lost 5 bases, J lost 6 bases, and 6 bases stayed unmatched. The CDR3 totals 13 residues. Per germline, CDR1 ENHRY and CDR2 SYGVKD. CDR3 amino acids: CAISSGQGGEQYF. The DNA for the CDR3 is TGTGCCATCAGTTCCGGACAGGGTGGCGAGCAGTACTTC.

The V gene is TRBV5-5, the J gene TRBJ2-7; 9 positions agree with TRBD1. The V gene end was trimmed by 0 bases and the J gene end by 7 bases; junction bases not matched to a gene: 11. CDR1 and CDR2 (germline): SGHKS, YYEKEE (reference sequence). There are 16 residues in the CDR3. The CDR3 protein is CASSLEGQGKFWEQYF. For the CDR3, the DNA is TGTGCCAGCAGCTTGGAGGGACAGGGAAAATTCTGGGAGCAGTACTTC.

This chain connects TRBV6-5 to TRBJ2-4, with 8 bases that match TRBD2. V trimming: 0 bases; J trimming: 4 bases; junction bases outside the gene matches: 14. The CDR3 loop spans 19 amino acids. Germline V lookup: CDR1 MNHEY, CDR2 SVGAGI. CDR3 sequence: CASSYSRREAPVAKNIQYF. The CDR3 DNA reads as TGTGCCAGCAGTTACTCACGGCGGGAGGCGCCAGTCGCAAAAAACATTCAGTACTTC.

A word on this clonotype: A junction end diverges from the germline sequence, so it may reflect a read error. The chain carries TRBV3-1 and TRBJ1-2, with TRBD1 as a possible D gene (6 bases). The germline gives CDR1 LGHDT, CDR2 YNNKEL (reference sequence). CDR3 size: 16 residues. CDR3 DNA sequence: TGTGCCAGCAGAGGAGTCAGGGGCCGGGTGGTGGATGGCCACACCTTC. Translating gives CASRGVRGRVVDGHTF. Variable domain in full (rest from reference TRBV3-1 and TRBJ1-2): DTAVSQTPKYLVTQMGNDKSIKCEQNLGHDTMYWYKQDSKKFLKIMFSYNNKELIINETVPNRFSPKSPDKAHLNLHINSLELGDSAVYFCASRGVRGRVVDGHTFGSGTRLTVV.

This clonotype was seen a few times. The V gene is TRBV28, the J gene TRBJ2-7; 7 bases match TRBD1. CDR3 length equals 13 residues. Germline-derived CDR1 and CDR2 are MDHEN and SYDVKM. V trimming: 6 bases; J trimming: 3 bases; junction bases outside the gene matches: 5. The CDR3 region is CASRQGTDYEQYF. CDR3 bases: TGTGCCAGCAGACAGGGGACAGACTACGAGCAGTACTTC. Together with reference TRBV28 and TRBJ2-7, the CDR3 gives the full variable domain: DVKVTQSSRYLVKRTGEKVFLECVQDMDHENMFWYRQDPGLGLRLIYFSYDVKMKEKGDIPEGYSVSREKKERFSLILESASTNQTSMYLCASRQGTDYEQYFGPGTRLTVT.